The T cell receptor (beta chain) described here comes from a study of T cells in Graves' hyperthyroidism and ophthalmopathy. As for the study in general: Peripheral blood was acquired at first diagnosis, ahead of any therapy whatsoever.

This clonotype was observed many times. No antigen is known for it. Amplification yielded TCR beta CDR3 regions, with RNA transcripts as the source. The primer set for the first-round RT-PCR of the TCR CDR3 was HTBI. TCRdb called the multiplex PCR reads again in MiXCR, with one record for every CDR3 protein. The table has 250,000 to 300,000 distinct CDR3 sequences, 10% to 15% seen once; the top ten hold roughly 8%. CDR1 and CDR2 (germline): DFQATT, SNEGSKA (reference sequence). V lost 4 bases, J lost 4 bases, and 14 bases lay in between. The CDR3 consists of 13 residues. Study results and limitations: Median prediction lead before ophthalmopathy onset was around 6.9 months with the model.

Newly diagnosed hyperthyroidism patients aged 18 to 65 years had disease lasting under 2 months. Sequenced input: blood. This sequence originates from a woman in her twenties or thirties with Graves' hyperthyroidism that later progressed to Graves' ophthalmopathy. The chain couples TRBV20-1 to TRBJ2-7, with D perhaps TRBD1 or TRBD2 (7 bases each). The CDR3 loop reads CSAIPGGAYEQYF. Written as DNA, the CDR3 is TGCAGTGCTATTCCAGGGGGGGCTTACGAGCAGTACTTC.